One sample yielded the 23 T cell receptor beta chains listed below, sequenced in a study of CD8+CD57+ T cells in acquired aplastic anemia (dated by TCRdb to the late 2010s). The instrument was an Illumina HiSeq 2000. TCR beta VDJ combination and CDR3 sequence profiling used genomic DNA as the template. TCRdb reworked the public reads: Q25 trimming with fastp, MiXCR clone assembly, productive beta chains retained. All rows with the same CDR3 protein become a single entry with the most common DNA and genes. The table for this sample lists about 190,000 distinct CDR3 sequences; 64% of them were counted only once. 35% to 55% of the sample comes from the top ten. The sequenced sample was sorted CD4+, CD8+, or CD8+CD57+ T cells (not recorded which) from PBMCs. The origin of the receptors is a human donor with severe aplastic anemia or a healthy control (not recorded which).

This clonotype was counted at least ten times. The V gene is TRBV7-3, the J gene TRBJ2-2; D not resolved. Germline loops: CDR1 SGHTA, CDR2 FQGTGA. This CDR3 is built from 12 residues. Trimming shortened V by 4 bases and J by 1 base, and 1 base separated the two germline ends. The CDR3 protein is CASSWNTGELFF. CDR3 nucleotides: TGTGCCAGCAGCTGGAACACCGGGGAGCTGTTTTTT.

This CDR3 reads CASSLRDRNQPQHF. The CDR3 nucleotides read TGTGCCAGCAGCCTCCGGGACAGGAATCAGCCCCAGCATTTT. The V call is TRBV7-9, the J call TRBJ1-5; TRBD1 agrees at 8 bases. Trimming took 5 bases from V and 4 from J; bases not matched to a gene: 4. Germline CDR1 reads SEHNR; CDR2 reads FQNEAQ (reference sequence). This CDR3 region has 14 residues.

The chain couples TRBV2 to TRBJ2-5; D is uncertain. The V gene's germline CDR1 is SNHLY and CDR2 FYNNEI. Trimming took 7 bases from V and 2 from J, leaving 14 bases between them. The CDR3 loop spans 14 amino acids. The CDR3 loop reads CASTEGGSQETQYF. The CDR3 DNA reads TGTGCCAGCACAGAAGGTGGCAGTCAAGAGACCCAGTACTTC.

The chain recombines TRBV16 with TRBJ2-7; a possible D gene is TRBD1 (7 bases). V dropped 5 bases and J dropped 7 bases, with 18 bases sitting between them. The CDR3 covers 14 residues. Per the germline V gene, CDR1 is KGHSY and CDR2 is FQNENV. The CDR3 DNA is TGTGCCAGCAGCTGGGGGGACAGCCGCCGGGAGCAGTACTTC. It translates to CASSWGDSRREQYF. The variable domain in full, with the rest retrieved from reference TRBV16 and TRBJ2-7, is GEEVAQTPKHLVRGEGQKAKLYCAPIKGHSYVFWYQQVLKNEFKFLISFQNENVFDETGMPKERFSAKCLPNSPCSLEIQATKLEDSAVYFCASSWGDSRREQYFGPGTRLTVT.

The DNA of the CDR3 is TGCAGCGGTAGCGCAGGGCAGGAGACCCAGTACTTC. This sequence encodes CSGSAGQETQYF. The V gene is TRBV29-1, the J gene TRBJ2-5; D may match TRBD1 or TRBD2 (5 bases each). Trimming shortened V by 7 bases and J by 5 bases, and 14 bases separated the two germline ends. This CDR3 has 12 residues. The germline gives CDR1 SQVTM, CDR2 ANQGSEA.

This clonotype was recorded at least ten times. The V call is TRBV20-1, the J call TRBJ1-6; TRBD1 is a possible D gene (6 bases). Trimming removed 8 bases from V and 8 bases from J, with 19 bases in between. This CDR3 is 14 amino acids long. The V gene's germline CDR1 is DFQATT and CDR2 SNEGSKA (reference sequence). As DNA, the CDR3 is TGCAGTACTCCCTTACAGGGATGGGATTCACCCCTCCACTTT. This codes for CSTPLQGWDSPLHF.

Points on this clonotype: An end of the junction differs from the germline gene, which may be a read error. The chain combines TRBV7-9 with TRBJ2-5; no firm D call. Germline loops: CDR1 SEHNR, CDR2 FQNEAQ (reference sequence). The CDR3 covers 12 residues. CDR3 region: CASSQVRETQYF. As DNA, the CDR3 is TGCGCCAGCAGCCAAGTGAGAGAGACCCAGTACTTC. Full variable domain (rest looked up from reference TRBV7-9 and TRBJ2-5): DTGVSQNPRHKITKRGQNVTFRCDPISEHNRLYWYRQTLGQGPEFLTYFQNEAQLEKSRLLSDRFSAERPKGSFSTLEIQRTEQGDSAMYLCASSQVRETQYFGPGTRLLVL.

This clonotype was counted between two and nine times. The DNA of the CDR3 is TGTGCCAGCAGCTTGGAGGGGAGTGGCTACACCTTC. Translating it yields CASSLEGSGYTF. V gene TRBV7-9 combines with J gene TRBJ1-2; tentative D call: TRBD1 (5 bases). The CDR3 covers 12 residues. Germline V gene data show CDR1 as SEHNR and CDR2 as FQNEAQ (reference sequence). Trimming removed 3 bases at V and 7 bases at J, with 9 bases between.

This sequence joins TRBV9 and TRBJ2-2; 11 bases line up with TRBD2. The CDR3 contains 17 residues. Germline-derived CDR1 and CDR2 are SGDLS and YYNGEE. The trim removed 4 bases at V and 6 bases at J, leaving 11 bases unmatched. CDR3 coding DNA: TGTGCCAGCAGCCCCCGGGTAGCGGGGGGGAGGGCCGGGGAGCTGTTTTTT. Its translation is CASSPRVAGGRAGELFF.

The rearrangement links TRBV5-1 to TRBJ1-6; D unclear. V was pared by 5 bases and J by 16 bases, with 13 bases between. CDR1 is SGHRS and CDR2 is YFSETQ in the germline V gene. This CDR3 has 11 residues. CDR3 sequence: CASRDTETLHF. In nucleotides, the CDR3 is TGCGCCAGCAGGGATACGGAGACTCTCCACTTT.

The sample holds a few counts of this clonotype. The chain employs TRBV7-9 and TRBJ2-3; D is tentatively TRBD1 or TRBD2 (5 bases each). Per germline, CDR1 SEHNR and CDR2 FQNEAQ (reference sequence). This CDR3 spans 11 amino acids. The germline V and J ends were trimmed by 11 bases and 4 bases, with 10 bases remaining between them. The CDR3 sequence is CASGRADTQYF. Written as DNA, the CDR3 is TGTGCCTCGGGGCGTGCAGATACGCAGTATTTT.

Many counts were recorded for this clonotype. The rearrangement links TRBV2 to TRBJ1-6; D unresolved. The CDR3 sequence is 14 residues long. Trimming took off 7 bases at V and 8 bases at J, with 15 bases between the two ends. CDR1 and CDR2 (germline): SNHLY, FYNNEI. This CDR3 is CASKEDVGDSPLHF. In DNA, the CDR3 is TGTGCCAGCAAGGAGGACGTGGGAGATTCACCCCTCCACTTT.

J is TRBJ1-1 and V is TRBV25-1; 9 bases are shared with TRBD1. Germline CDR1 reads MGHDK; CDR2 reads SYGVNS. Losses at the gene ends were 6 bases for V and 14 bases for J; bases not matched to a gene: 13. This CDR3 comprises 13 residues. Here the CDR3 reads CASRTRGQGVVFF. In DNA, the CDR3 is TGTGCCAGCAGGACCCGGGGACAGGGTGTAGTCTTCTTT.

The DNA of the CDR3 is TGTGCCAGCAGTTCAACTAGCGGGAGCTACGAGCAGTACTTC. Residues: CASSSTSGSYEQYF. This rearrangement joins TRBV7-2 to TRBJ2-7; 11 bases fit TRBD2. CDR1 is SGHTA and CDR2 is FQGNSA in the germline V gene. V was clipped by 6 bases and J by 3 bases; unmatched bases: 4. CDR3 length: 14 amino acids.

The rearrangement uses TRBV24-1 and TRBJ2-1, with D unresolved. The germline V gene encodes CDR1 KGHDR and CDR2 SFDVKD. CDR3 length: 13 amino acids. V shed 4 bases and J shed 0 bases, with 3 bases lying between them. The CDR3 loop reads CATSDFSYNEQFF. CDR3 nucleotides: TGTGCCACCAGTGACTTCTCCTACAATGAGCAGTTCTTC.

This chain joins TRBV29-1 and TRBJ1-2; the D gene is possibly TRBD1 (5 bases). V shed 6 bases and J shed 2 bases, with 16 bases lying between them. Germline-derived CDR1 and CDR2 are SQVTM and ANQGSEA. The CDR3 is made up of 14 amino acids. CDR3: CSVPLTGKNYGYTF. DNA for the CDR3: TGCAGCGTGCCTTTAACAGGAAAAAACTATGGCTACACCTTC. Full variable domain (rest looked up from reference TRBV29-1 and TRBJ1-2): SAVISQKPSRDICQRGTSLTIQCQVDSQVTMMFWYRQQPGQSLTLIATANQGSEATYESGFVIDKFPISRPNLTFSTLTVSNMSPEDSSIYLCSVPLTGKNYGYTFGSGTRLTVV.

This clonotype was detected a few times. The genes are TRBV7-6 and TRBJ2-7; D possibly matches TRBD1 or TRBD2 (5 bases each). CDR1 is SGHVS, CDR2 FNYEAQ, per germline. The germline V and J ends were trimmed by 5 bases and 0 bases, with 14 bases remaining between them. CDR3 length equals 15 residues. The CDR3 protein is CASSQGDGDSYEQYF. CDR3 sequence (DNA): TGTGCCAGCAGCCAAGGGGACGGAGACTCCTACGAGCAGTACTTC.

The V gene is TRBV19, the J gene TRBJ1-6, with a weak D call TRBD1 (5 bases). This CDR3 has 14 amino acids. V shed 4 bases and J shed 7 bases, with 11 bases lying between them. CDR1 is LNHDA and CDR2 is SQIVND in the germline V gene (reference sequence). The CDR3 region has the DNA TGTGCCAGTAGTACCGGGACCGAGAATTCACCCCTCCACTTT. Residues: CASSTGTENSPLHF. The full variable domain, its missing parts supplied by reference TRBV19 and TRBJ1-6, is DGGITQSPKYLFRKEGQNVTLSCEQNLNHDAMYWYRQDPGQGLRLIYYSQIVNDFQKGDIAEGYSVSREKKESFPLTVTSAQKNPTAFYLCASSTGTENSPLHFGNGTRLTVT.

V and J are TRBV15 and TRBJ1-5; 7 bases line up with TRBD1. The ends lost 3 bases at V and 0 bases at J; junction bases unmatched: 5. The CDR3 loop spans 16 amino acids. CDR1 is LNHNV and CDR2 is YYDKDF in the germline V gene (reference sequence). The CDR3 DNA follows: TGTGCCACCAGCAGGGGGACAGTGTATAGCAATCAGCCCCAGCATTTT. Its translation is CATSRGTVYSNQPQHF.

This sequence joins TRBV19 and TRBJ2-1, with 9 bases fitting TRBD1. The germline V gene encodes CDR1 LNHDA and CDR2 SQIVND (reference sequence). V lost 6 bases to trimming and J lost 2 bases; unmatched junction nucleotides: 5. The CDR3 is made up of 15 amino acids. CDR3 sequence (DNA): TGTGCCAGTAGCTCCGGGACAGGGACCTACAATGAGCAGTTCTTC. Translated: CASSSGTGTYNEQFF.

This clonotype appeared once. The chain links TRBV10-1 to TRBJ2-7, with 13 bases fitting TRBD2. Germline CDR1 and CDR2: WNHNN and SYGVQD (reference sequence). Unmatched junction bases numbered 8, after V lost 6 bases and J lost 6 bases. The CDR3 has 15 amino acids. In nucleotides, the CDR3 is TGCGCCAGCAGCGAAGGACTAGCGGGAGCCCCCGAGCAGTACTTC. It translates to CASSEGLAGAPEQYF.

This clonotype appeared once. The chain links TRBV10-3 to TRBJ1-2; D uncertain. V was cut by 4 bases and J by 4 bases, with 13 bases left in between. CDR3 length: 14 residues. Germline CDR1 and CDR2: ENHRY and SYGVKD. For the CDR3, the DNA is TGTGCCATCAGTGCCAGCTCGGAACTCTATGGCTACACCTTC. This encodes CAISASSELYGYTF.

This clonotype was observed many times. The CDR3 spells CASSLGLVGSQETQYF. DNA of the CDR3: TGTGCCAGCAGCTTAGGGTTGGTAGGCAGTCAAGAGACCCAGTACTTC. This sequence joins TRBV7-8 and TRBJ2-5; D gene unclear. Germline V gives CDR1 SGHVS, CDR2 FQNEAQ. There are 16 residues in the CDR3. V was clipped by 1 base and J by 2 bases, with 14 bases between them.